Following are 26 T cell receptor beta chains from one sample sequenced in a study of blood T cell repertoires in COVID-19. TCRdb's copy holds only in-frame clones and misses some; the assay was immunoSEQ multiplex PCR. The sample includes about 220,000 clones, 90% of them seen just once. Sample: PBMCs or T cells enriched from blood (not recorded which). These receptors were taken from a young man who had been exposed to COVID-19.

This clone was picked up one time. The rearrangement uses TRBV14 and TRBJ1-4, with a weak D call TRBD1 (5 bases). This CDR3 has 14 residues. Germline CDR1 SGHDN, CDR2 FVKESK. Trimming cost V 4 bases and J 6 bases, with 12 bases left between them. CDR3 DNA sequence: TGTGCCAGCAGCCCGGGGGGTTGGTATGAAAAACTGTTTTTT. As protein: CASSPGGWYEKLFF.

The chain is built from TRBV4-1 and TRBJ2-7; TRBD2 matches 8 bases. The germline CDR1 and CDR2 sequences are MGHRA and YSYEKL. The V and J ends lost 1 base and 2 bases, in that order; junction bases with no gene match: 7. The length of the CDR3 is 16 residues. CDR3 nucleotide sequence: TGCGCCAGCAGCCAAGGGCGACTAGCGAGGACCTACGAGCAGTACTTC. Protein product: CASSQGRLARTYEQYF.

The chain uses TRBV3-1 (or the pseudogene TRBV3-2) and TRBJ1-4; 7 positions match TRBD1. V was pared by 2 bases and J by 6 bases, with 12 bases of the junction left unmatched. Germline assignment: CDR1 LGHDT and CDR2 YNNKEL (reference sequence). The CDR3 runs 17 residues. In DNA, the CDR3 is TGTGCCAGCAGCCAAAGCCGGGTCAGACAGGGAGATGAAAAACTGTTTTTT. Protein product: CASSQSRVRQGDEKLFF.

The CDR3 loop is CASRGPLTYEQYF. CDR3 DNA: TGTGCCAGCCGGGGTCCACTTACCTACGAGCAGTACTTC. The chain recombines TRBV6-5 with TRBJ2-7; D perhaps matches TRBD2 (5 bases). CDR3 size: 13 residues. Germline V gene lookup returns CDR1 MNHEY and CDR2 SVGAGI. V was clipped by 8 bases and J by 2 bases, with 13 bases between them.

This clone appeared once. V gene TRBV7-2 combines with J gene TRBJ1-2, with D perhaps TRBD1 (5 bases). The CDR3 extends over 15 amino acids. The germline CDR1 and CDR2 sequences are SGHTA and FQGNSA. The V gene lost 4 bases and the J gene lost 4 bases, with 16 bases spanning the gap. CDR3 residues: CASSYQGTTGYGYTF. DNA of the CDR3: TGTGCCAGCAGCTACCAGGGTACCACTGGCTATGGCTACACCTTC. Full variable domain (outside the CDR3, taken from reference TRBV7-2 and TRBJ1-2): GAGVSQSPSNKVTEKGKDVELRCDPISGHTALYWYRQSLGQGLEFLIYFQGNSAPDKSGLPSDRFSAERTGGSVSTLTIQRTQQEDSAVYLCASSYQGTTGYGYTFGSGTRLTVV.

CDR3 in DNA: TGTGCCAGCAGTGTGATCAGGGGGACGGATAATGAAAAACTGTTTTTT. Translation gives CASSVIRGTDNEKLFF. The chain is built from TRBV6-1 and TRBJ1-4; 7 bases fit TRBD1. After removal of 4 bases from V and 4 bases from J, the junction contained 9 bases not matched to a gene. This CDR3 has 16 residues. Germline assignment: CDR1 MNHNS and CDR2 SASEGT.

This clone was seen a handful of times. The chain links TRBV2 to TRBJ2-7; 9 nucleotides align to TRBD1. This CDR3 has 14 residues. Looked up from germline, CDR1 is SNHLY and CDR2 is FYNNEI. The V gene end was trimmed by 1 base and the J gene end by 6 bases; junction bases not matched to a gene: 4. The CDR3 nucleotides read TGTGCCAGCAGTGAAGGGACAGGGGTTTCCGAGCAGTACTTC. It translates to CASSEGTGVSEQYF.

This chain uses TRBV19 with TRBJ1-5; TRBD1 matches 8 bases. The CDR3 has 15 residues. Germline assignment: CDR1 LNHDA and CDR2 SQIVND (reference sequence). V trimming: 3 bases; J trimming: 2 bases; junction bases outside the gene matches: 3. CDR3 region: CASSIPGGRNQPQHF. The CDR3 DNA sequence: TGTGCCAGTAGTATCCCAGGGGGCCGCAATCAGCCCCAGCATTTT.

This clone was picked up a small number of times. The genes are TRBV29-1 and TRBJ2-7; TRBD2 aligns across 9 bases. CDR3 length: 14 amino acids. Germline-derived CDR1 and CDR2 are SQVTM and ANQGSEA. J lost 0 bases, V lost 7 bases, and 7 bases had no gene match. CDR3 coding DNA: TGCAGCGCTACCCAGCGGGGGGACTCCTACGAGCAGTACTTC. This sequence encodes CSATQRGDSYEQYF.

This clone was observed once. In DNA form, the CDR3 reads TGCGCCAGCAGCCAAGGTAGCGGAACGCGGGAGCAGTACTTC. Amino acid sequence: CASSQGSGTREQYF. The V gene is TRBV4-3, the J gene TRBJ2-7, with D maybe TRBD2 (6 bases). Between the trimmed V and J ends, which lost 1 base and 7 bases, there was a span of 14 bases. The CDR3 loop spans 14 amino acids. Germline V gene lookup returns CDR1 LGHNA and CDR2 YSLEER.

This clone has a single count. The chain employs TRBV10-1 and TRBJ2-7; no definite D call. Trimming took 0 bases from V and 2 from J, leaving 8 bases between them. This CDR3 has 14 residues. Germline CDR1 reads WNHNN; CDR2 reads SYGVQD (reference sequence). The CDR3 protein is CASSESRSPYEQYF. The CDR3 DNA sequence: TGCGCCAGCAGTGAGTCTCGGTCACCCTACGAGCAGTACTTC.

The chain employs TRBV5-6 and TRBJ2-1; TRBD1 is a possible D gene (5 bases). The V and J ends lost 7 bases and 6 bases respectively, with 11 bases between them. This CDR3 spans 12 amino acids. In germline, CDR1 is SGHDT, CDR2 YYEEEE. CDR3 sequence reads: CASGRVSNEQFF. In DNA form, the CDR3 reads TGTGCCAGCGGCAGGGTTAGCAATGAGCAGTTCTTC.

The chain combines TRBV12-5 with TRBJ1-1; D may be TRBD1 (6 bases). The germline CDR1 and CDR2 sequences are LGHNT and FRNRAP. V dropped 3 bases and J dropped 0 bases, with 8 bases sitting between them. The CDR3 spans 14 residues. The CDR3 region is CASGLGQMNTEAFF. CDR3 nucleotides: TGTGCTAGTGGTTTAGGACAGATGAACACTGAAGCTTTCTTT.

The chain recombines TRBV7-3 with TRBJ2-5, with TRBD2 matching over 11 bases. V lost 5 bases, J lost 2 bases, and 4 bases stayed unmatched. CDR1 and CDR2 from the germline V gene are SGHTA and FQGTGA. This CDR3 comprises 15 residues. CDR3 nucleotide sequence: TGTGCCAGCAGCCCATTAGCGGGGGGGCAAGAGACCCAGTACTTC. Its translation is CASSPLAGGQETQYF.

The V call is TRBV3-1 (or the pseudogene TRBV3-2), the J call TRBJ2-7; maybe TRBD1 (6 bases). CDR1 LGHDT and CDR2 YNNKEL come from the germline V gene (reference sequence). The CDR3 spans 12 residues. V was pared by 5 bases and J by 5 bases, with 10 bases between. CDR3 sequence (DNA): TGTGCCAGCAGCTCAGGACAGAACGAGCAGTACTTC. Amino acids: CASSSGQNEQYF.

The V and J genes are TRBV5-1 and TRBJ1-6, with no clear D. Germline V gene sequence: CDR1 SGHRS, CDR2 YFSETQ. V dropped 4 bases and J dropped 7 bases, with 12 bases sitting between them. The CDR3 length is 14 residues. As DNA, the CDR3 is TGCGCCAGCAGCGAACTTGGGCCCAATTCACCCCTCCACTTT. It codes for CASSELGPNSPLHF.

This chain connects TRBV3-1 (or the pseudogene TRBV3-2) to TRBJ1-5, with TRBD1 identical over 9 bases. The CDR3 totals 17 residues. CDR1 LGHDT and CDR2 YNNKEL come from the germline V gene (reference sequence). The V and J ends lost 1 base and 6 bases, in that order; junction bases with no gene match: 10. In DNA form, the CDR3 reads TGTGCCAGCAGCCAAGGACAGGGGGGCCTCCTCGGTCAGCCCCAGCATTTT. Translated: CASSQGQGGLLGQPQHF.

This clone has a single count. The rearrangement uses TRBV2 and TRBJ1-4, with TRBD1 matching 9 bases. CDR1 and CDR2 (germline): SNHLY, FYNNEI. Germline trimming cut 6 bases from V and 8 bases from J; bases unmatched to any gene: 7. The CDR3 has 14 amino acids. The CDR3 DNA follows: TGTGCCAGCAGGACGACAGGGGGTCGGGAAAAACTGTTTTTT. Protein sequence: CASRTTGGREKLFF.

The CDR3 protein is CASSDRTYQYEQYF. CDR3 nucleotide sequence: TGTGCCAGCAGTGATAGGACATACCAATACGAGCAGTACTTC. The V call is TRBV2, the J call TRBJ2-7; D is possibly TRBD1 (5 bases). The CDR3 loop spans 14 amino acids. Deletions cut 3 bases from V and 4 bases from J, with 13 bases between. In germline, CDR1 is SNHLY, CDR2 FYNNEI.

This rearrangement joins TRBV29-1 to TRBJ2-2; D is perhaps TRBD2 (5 bases). The CDR3 sequence is 13 residues long. Germline V CDR1 and CDR2: SQVTM, ANQGSEA. The V end lost 2 bases, the J end lost 5 bases, and 9 bases lay between the germline ends. The CDR3 nucleotides read TGCAGCGTTGAATACCGGGATACCGGGGAGCTGTTTTTT. Residues: CSVEYRDTGELFF.

The chain carries TRBV7-9 and TRBJ1-1, with a possible D match to TRBD1 (6 bases). CDR1 and CDR2 from the germline V gene are SEHNR and FQNEAQ (reference sequence). This CDR3 is built from 16 residues. The V and J ends lost 5 bases and 3 bases respectively, with 19 bases between them. The CDR3 DNA follows: TGTGCCAGCAGCCGCATACGGGGGGCAGGGGACACTGAAGCTTTCTTT. This sequence encodes CASSRIRGAGDTEAFF.

The chain employs TRBV4-2 and TRBJ2-2, with D perhaps matching TRBD2 (5 bases). Deletions cut 4 bases from V and 7 bases from J, with 7 bases between. The CDR3 is made up of 12 amino acids. Germline V lookup: CDR1 LGHNA, CDR2 YNFKEQ. The CDR3 DNA reads TGTGCCAGCAGCCCACGGGGCGGGGAGCTGTTTTTT. Translation gives CASSPRGGELFF.

The gene calls are TRBV7-9 and TRBJ2-7, with D possibly TRBD1 on 6 matching bases. Per the germline V gene, CDR1 is SEHNR and CDR2 is FQNEAQ (reference sequence). The V end lost 1 base, the J end lost 4 bases, and 14 bases lay between the germline ends. This CDR3 region has 15 residues. CDR3 nucleotides: TGTGCCAGCAGCTTAGTTTTCGGGACAAAGTACGAGCAGTACTTC. This gives the protein CASSLVFGTKYEQYF.

The chain is built from TRBV11-2 and TRBJ1-1; D remains ambiguous. Germline V lookup: CDR1 SGHAT, CDR2 FQNNGV. CDR3 size: 12 residues. The V and J ends lost 1 base and 6 bases respectively, with 6 bases between them. The CDR3 bases are TGTGCCAGCAGCTTAGGGTCAGCTGAAGCTTTCTTT. It encodes CASSLGSAEAFF.

Here the CDR3 reads CASSLDSSGGAGSYNEQFF. Here the CDR3 DNA reads TGTGCCAGCAGCTTAGATTCTAGCGGGGGGGCAGGGTCCTACAATGAGCAGTTCTTC. This chain connects TRBV11-2 to TRBJ2-1, with 12 bases lining up with TRBD2. CDR1 and CDR2 (germline): SGHAT, FQNNGV. This CDR3 comprises 19 residues. J was trimmed by 1 base and V by 0 bases; bases with no gene match: 7.

This rearrangement joins TRBV7-9 to TRBJ2-7, with D perhaps TRBD2 (5 bases). Germline-derived CDR1 and CDR2 are SEHNR and FQNEAQ (reference sequence). The CDR3 spans 14 residues. V dropped 4 bases and J dropped 4 bases, with 14 bases sitting between them. CDR3 nucleotides: TGTGCCAGCAGCTACGGGGTGCAATGGTACGAGCAGTACTTC. Translation: CASSYGVQWYEQYF.